The present TCR beta chain was sequenced within a study of blood T cell repertoires in COVID-19. As for the study in general: COVID-19 samples collected from the United States, Italy and Spain covered acute and convalescent phases.

The CDR3 loop spans 15 amino acids. Germline V gene lookup returns CDR1 SEHNR and CDR2 FQNEAQ (reference sequence). V lost 4 bases, J lost 7 bases, and 9 bases stayed unmatched. Original processing methods: The assay estimated nucleated cells by amplifying reference gene primers. Only in-frame clones appear in the TCRdb table, and some are missing; sequencing was by immunoSEQ multiplex PCR. V and J calls and clone size come straight from that table; D and trimming were deduced from the DNA. This table has 85,000 to 95,000 clones, more than 70% appearing once. This clone was seen just once. This chain links TRBV7-9 with TRBJ1-5; the match to TRBD1 covers 8 bases. The clonotype was recovered from a man aged 55 to 69 with acute or convalescent COVID-19. What was sequenced was peripheral blood. This CDR3 is CASSWAGGANQPQHF. As DNA, the CDR3 is TGTGCCAGCAGCTGGGCAGGGGGCGCCAACCAGCCCCAGCATTTT.